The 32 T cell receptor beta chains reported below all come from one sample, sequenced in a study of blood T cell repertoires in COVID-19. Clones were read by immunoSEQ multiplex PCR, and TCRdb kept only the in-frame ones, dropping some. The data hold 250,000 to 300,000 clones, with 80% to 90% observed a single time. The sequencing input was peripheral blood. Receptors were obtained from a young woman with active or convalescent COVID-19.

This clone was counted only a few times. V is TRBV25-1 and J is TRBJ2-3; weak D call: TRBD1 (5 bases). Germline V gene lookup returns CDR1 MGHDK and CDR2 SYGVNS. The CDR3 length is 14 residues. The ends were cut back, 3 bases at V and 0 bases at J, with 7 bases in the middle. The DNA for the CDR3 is TGTGCCAGCAGTGACAGGGTCAGCACAGATACGCAGTATTTT. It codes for CASSDRVSTDTQYF.

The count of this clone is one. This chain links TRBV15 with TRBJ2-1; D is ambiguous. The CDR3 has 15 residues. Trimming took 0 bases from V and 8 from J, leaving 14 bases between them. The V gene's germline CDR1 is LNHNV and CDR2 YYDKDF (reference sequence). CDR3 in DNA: TGTGCCACCAGCAGAGATTCCGTCATATCGGATGAGCAGTTCTTC. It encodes CATSRDSVISDEQFF.

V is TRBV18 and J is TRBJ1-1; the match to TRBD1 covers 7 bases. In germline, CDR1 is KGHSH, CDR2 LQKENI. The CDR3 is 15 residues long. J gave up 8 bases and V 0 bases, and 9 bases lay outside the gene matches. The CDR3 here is CASSPPPLQTGEAFF. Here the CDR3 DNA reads TGTGCCAGCTCACCACCCCCCCTCCAGACAGGGGAAGCTTTCTTT.

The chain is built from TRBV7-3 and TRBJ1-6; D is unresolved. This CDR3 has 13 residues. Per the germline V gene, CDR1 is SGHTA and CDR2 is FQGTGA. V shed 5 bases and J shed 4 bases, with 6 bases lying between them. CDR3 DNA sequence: TGTGCCAGCAGCCCCCCTTATAATTCACCCCTCCACTTT. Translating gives CASSPPYNSPLHF.

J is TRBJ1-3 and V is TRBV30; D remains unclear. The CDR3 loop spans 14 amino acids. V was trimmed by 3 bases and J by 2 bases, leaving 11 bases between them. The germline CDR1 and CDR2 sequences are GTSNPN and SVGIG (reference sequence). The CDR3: CAWRGREAGNTIYF. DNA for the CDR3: TGTGCCTGGAGAGGTAGGGAGGCTGGAAACACCATATATTTT.

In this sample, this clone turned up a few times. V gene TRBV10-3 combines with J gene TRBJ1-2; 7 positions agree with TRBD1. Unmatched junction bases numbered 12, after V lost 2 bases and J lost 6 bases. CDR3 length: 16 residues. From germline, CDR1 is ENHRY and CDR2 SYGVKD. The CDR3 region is CAISEPTGRGKDGYTF. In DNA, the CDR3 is TGTGCCATCAGTGAGCCGACAGGGCGAGGCAAGGATGGCTACACCTTC.

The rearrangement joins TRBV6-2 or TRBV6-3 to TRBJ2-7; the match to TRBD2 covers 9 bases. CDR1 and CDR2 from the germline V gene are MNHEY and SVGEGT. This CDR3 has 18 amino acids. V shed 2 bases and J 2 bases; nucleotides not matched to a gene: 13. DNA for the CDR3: TGTGCCAGCAGTTACAGCCGGCGGGGGGGGACGGATCCCTACGAGCAGTACTTC. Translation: CASSYSRRGGTDPYEQYF.

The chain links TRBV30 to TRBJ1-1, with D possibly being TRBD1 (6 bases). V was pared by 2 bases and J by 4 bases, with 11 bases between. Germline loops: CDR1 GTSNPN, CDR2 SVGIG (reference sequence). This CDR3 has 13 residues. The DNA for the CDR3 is TGTGCCTGGAGTACAGGGATAGGCACTGAAGCTTTCTTT. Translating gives CAWSTGIGTEAFF.

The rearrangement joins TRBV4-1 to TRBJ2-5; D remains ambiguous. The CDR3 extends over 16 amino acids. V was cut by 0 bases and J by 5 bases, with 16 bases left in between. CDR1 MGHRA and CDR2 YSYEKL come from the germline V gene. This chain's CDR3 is CASSQESVSQWETQYF. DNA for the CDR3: TGCGCCAGCAGCCAAGAGAGTGTTTCTCAATGGGAGACCCAGTACTTC.

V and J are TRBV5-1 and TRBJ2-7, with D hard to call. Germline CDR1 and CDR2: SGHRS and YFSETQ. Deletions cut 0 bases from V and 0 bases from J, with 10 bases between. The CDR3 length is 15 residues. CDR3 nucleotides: TGCGCCAGCAGCTTGGCGGGTCTGAGCTCCTACGAGCAGTACTTC. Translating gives CASSLAGLSSYEQYF.

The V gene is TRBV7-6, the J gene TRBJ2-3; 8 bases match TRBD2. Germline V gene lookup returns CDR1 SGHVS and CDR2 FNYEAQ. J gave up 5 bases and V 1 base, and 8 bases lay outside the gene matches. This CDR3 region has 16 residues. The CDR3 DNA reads TGTGCCAGCAGCTTAGGAATCGGCGGGGGGCGAGATACGCAGTATTTT. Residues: CASSLGIGGGRDTQYF.

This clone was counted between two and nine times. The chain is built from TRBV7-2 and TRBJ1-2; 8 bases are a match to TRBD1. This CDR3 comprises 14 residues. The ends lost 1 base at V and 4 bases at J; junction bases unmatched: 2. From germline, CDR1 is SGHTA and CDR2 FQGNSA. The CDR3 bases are TGTGCCAGCAGCTTAGGGGGGACAGGCTATGGCTACACCTTC. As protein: CASSLGGTGYGYTF.

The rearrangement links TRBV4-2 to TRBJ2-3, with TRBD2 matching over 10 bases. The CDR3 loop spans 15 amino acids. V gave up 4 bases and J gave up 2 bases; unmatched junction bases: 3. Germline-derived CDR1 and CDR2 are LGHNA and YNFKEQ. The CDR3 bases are TGTGCCAGCAGCCTAGCGGGGGGTTCCACAGATACGCAGTATTTT. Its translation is CASSLAGGSTDTQYF.

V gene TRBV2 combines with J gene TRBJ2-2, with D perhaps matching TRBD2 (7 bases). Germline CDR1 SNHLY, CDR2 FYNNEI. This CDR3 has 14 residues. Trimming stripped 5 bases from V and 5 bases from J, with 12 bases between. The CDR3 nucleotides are TGTGCCAGCAGTAAAGAGGGGGGGACCGGGGAGCTGTTTTTT. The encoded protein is CASSKEGGTGELFF.

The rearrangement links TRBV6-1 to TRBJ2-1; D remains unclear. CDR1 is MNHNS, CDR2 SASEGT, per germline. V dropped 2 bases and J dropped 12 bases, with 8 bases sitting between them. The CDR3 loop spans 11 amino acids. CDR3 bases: TGTGCCAGCAGTGAACTTCAGGCGCAGTTCTTC. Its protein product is CASSELQAQFF.

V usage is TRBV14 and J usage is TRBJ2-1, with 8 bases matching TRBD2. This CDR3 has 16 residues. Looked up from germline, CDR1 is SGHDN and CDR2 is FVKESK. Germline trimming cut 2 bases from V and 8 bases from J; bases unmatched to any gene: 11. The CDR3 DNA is TGTGCCAGCAGCCAACGGGGAGCGGGGGCCTCGGATGAGCAGTTCTTC. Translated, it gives CASSQRGAGASDEQFF.

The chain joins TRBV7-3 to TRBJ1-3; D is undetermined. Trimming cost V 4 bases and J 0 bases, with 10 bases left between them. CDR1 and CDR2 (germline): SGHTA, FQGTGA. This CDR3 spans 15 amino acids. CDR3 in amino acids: CASSSPTVSGNTIYF. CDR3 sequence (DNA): TGTGCCAGCAGCTCCCCGACTGTCTCTGGAAACACCATATATTTT.

Here the CDR3 reads CASSQGVGLEFF. In nucleotides, the CDR3 is TGTGCCAGCAGCCAAGGGGTAGGACTAGAGTTCTTC. This sequence joins TRBV3-1 (or the pseudogene TRBV3-2) and TRBJ2-1, with 7 bases aligning to TRBD2. The CDR3 totals 12 residues. After removal of 1 base from V and 14 bases from J, the junction contained 5 bases not matched to a gene. Per the germline V gene, CDR1 is LGHDT and CDR2 is YNNKEL (reference sequence).

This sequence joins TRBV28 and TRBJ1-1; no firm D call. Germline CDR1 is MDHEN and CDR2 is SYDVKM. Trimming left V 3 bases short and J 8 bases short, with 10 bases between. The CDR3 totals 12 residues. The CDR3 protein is CASSLQAPEAFF. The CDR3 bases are TGTGCCAGCAGTTTGCAGGCCCCAGAAGCTTTCTTT.

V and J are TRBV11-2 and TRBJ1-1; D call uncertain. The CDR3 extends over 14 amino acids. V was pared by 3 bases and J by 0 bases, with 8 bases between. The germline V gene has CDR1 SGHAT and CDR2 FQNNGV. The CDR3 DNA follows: TGTGCCAGCAGCTTGGGGAGCCTGAACACTGAAGCTTTCTTT. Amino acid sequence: CASSLGSLNTEAFF.

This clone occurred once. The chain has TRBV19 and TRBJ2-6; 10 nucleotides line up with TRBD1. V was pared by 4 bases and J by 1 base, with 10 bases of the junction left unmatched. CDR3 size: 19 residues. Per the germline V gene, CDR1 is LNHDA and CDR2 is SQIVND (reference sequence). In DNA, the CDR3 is TGTGCCAGTAGTAGCCGGGACAGGGGCCGCAGATCTGGGGCCAACGTCCTGACTTTC. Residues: CASSSRDRGRRSGANVLTF.

CDR3 region: CASSGGTGLGEQYF. As DNA, the CDR3 is TGCGCCAGCAGCGGGGGGACAGGTCTAGGGGAGCAGTACTTC. The chain links TRBV5-1 to TRBJ2-7; 8 bases fit TRBD1. Losses at the gene ends were 4 bases for V and 7 bases for J; bases not matched to a gene: 10. Germline V lookup: CDR1 SGHRS, CDR2 YFSETQ. CDR3 length equals 14 residues.

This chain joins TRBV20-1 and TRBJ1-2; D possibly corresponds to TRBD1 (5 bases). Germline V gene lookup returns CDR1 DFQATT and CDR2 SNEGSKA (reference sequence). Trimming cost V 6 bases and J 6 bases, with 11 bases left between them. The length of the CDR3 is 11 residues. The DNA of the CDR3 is TGCAGTGCAACGGGGGGGGATGGCTACACCTTC. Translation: CSATGGDGYTF.

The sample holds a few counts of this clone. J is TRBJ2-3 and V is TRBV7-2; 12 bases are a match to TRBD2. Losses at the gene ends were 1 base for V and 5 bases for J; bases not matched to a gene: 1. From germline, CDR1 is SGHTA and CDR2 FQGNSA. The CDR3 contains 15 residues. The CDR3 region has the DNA TGTGCCAGCAGCTTAGAACTAGCGGGGGGAGATACGCAGTATTTT. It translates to CASSLELAGGDTQYF. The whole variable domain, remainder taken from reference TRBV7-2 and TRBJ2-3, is GAGVSQSPSNKVTEKGKDVELRCDPISGHTALYWYRQSLGQGLEFLIYFQGNSAPDKSGLPSDRFSAERTGGSVSTLTIQRTQQEDSAVYLCASSLELAGGDTQYFGPGTRLTVL.

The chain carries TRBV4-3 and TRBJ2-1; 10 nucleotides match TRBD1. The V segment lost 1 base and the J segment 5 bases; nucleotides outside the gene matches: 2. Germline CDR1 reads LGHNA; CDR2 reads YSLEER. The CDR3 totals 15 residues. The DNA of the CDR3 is TGCGCCAGCAGCCAAGGACAGGGGGCGGACAATGAGCAGTTCTTC. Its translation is CASSQGQGADNEQFF.

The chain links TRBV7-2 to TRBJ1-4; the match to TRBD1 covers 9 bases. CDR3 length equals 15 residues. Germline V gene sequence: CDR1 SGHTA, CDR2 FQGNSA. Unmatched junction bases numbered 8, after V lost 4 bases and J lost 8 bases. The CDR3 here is CASSSVGQGREKLFF. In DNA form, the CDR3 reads TGTGCCAGCAGCTCCGTGGGACAGGGTCGGGAAAAACTGTTTTTT.

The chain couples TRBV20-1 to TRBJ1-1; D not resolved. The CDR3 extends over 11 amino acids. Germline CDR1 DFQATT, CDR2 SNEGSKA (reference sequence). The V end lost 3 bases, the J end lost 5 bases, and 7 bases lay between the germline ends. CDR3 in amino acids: CSASTRTEAFF. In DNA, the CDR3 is TGCAGTGCTAGTACCAGGACTGAAGCTTTCTTT.

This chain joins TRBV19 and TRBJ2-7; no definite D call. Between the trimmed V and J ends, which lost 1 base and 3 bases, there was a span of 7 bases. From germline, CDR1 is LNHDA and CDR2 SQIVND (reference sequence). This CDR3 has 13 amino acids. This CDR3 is CASSIVTGYEQYF. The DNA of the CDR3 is TGTGCCAGTAGTATAGTAACGGGCTACGAGCAGTACTTC.

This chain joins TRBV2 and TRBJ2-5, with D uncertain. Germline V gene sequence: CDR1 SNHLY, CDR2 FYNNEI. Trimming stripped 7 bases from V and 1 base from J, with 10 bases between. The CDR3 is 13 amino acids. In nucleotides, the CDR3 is TGTGCCAGCATGAGGTGGTCCCAAGAGACCCAGTACTTC. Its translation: CASMRWSQETQYF.

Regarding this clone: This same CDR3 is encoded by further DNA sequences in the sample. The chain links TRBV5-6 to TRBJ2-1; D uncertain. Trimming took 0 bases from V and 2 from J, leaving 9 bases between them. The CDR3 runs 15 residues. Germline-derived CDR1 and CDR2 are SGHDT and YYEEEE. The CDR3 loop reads CASSLDGGPYNEQFF. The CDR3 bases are TGTGCCAGCAGCTTGGACGGCGGTCCCTACAATGAGCAGTTCTTC.

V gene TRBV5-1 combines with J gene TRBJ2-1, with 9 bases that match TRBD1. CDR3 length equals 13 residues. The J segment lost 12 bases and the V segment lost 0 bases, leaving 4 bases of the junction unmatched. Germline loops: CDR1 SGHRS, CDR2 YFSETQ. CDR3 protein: CASSLEGTGRQFF. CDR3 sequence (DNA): TGCGCCAGCAGCTTGGAGGGGACAGGGCGGCAGTTCTTC.

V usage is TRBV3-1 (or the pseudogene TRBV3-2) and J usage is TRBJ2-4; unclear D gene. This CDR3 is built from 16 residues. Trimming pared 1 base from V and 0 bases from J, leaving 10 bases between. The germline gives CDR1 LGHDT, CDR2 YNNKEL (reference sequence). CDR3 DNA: TGTGCCAGCAGCCAAGGAGAGCGCCTAGCCAAAAACATTCAGTACTTC. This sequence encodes CASSQGERLAKNIQYF.